This T cell receptor beta chain was retrieved from a study of shared clonotypes between healthy human individuals. The overall study: CD4 naive and CD4 memory each took three plates per donor, while CD8 naive took two and CD8 memory one.

Study-wide findings and caveats: Only blood was sampled; tissue repertoires likely differ. Sequencing depth was expected to influence donor clonotype sharing.

This clone was seen only once. Its antigen remains unidentified. Germline-derived CDR1 and CDR2 are MNHEY and SMNVEV (reference sequence). This CDR3 has 10 amino acids. Trimming took off 9 bases at V and 8 bases at J, with 10 bases between the two ends. CD8 cells classed as naive were CD45RO-negative and positively selected for CCR7, excluding terminally differentiated effector memory CD45RA+ cells. The authors' processing: Filtering of immunoSEQ junctional sequences could not match full-length read filtering. Some clones are missing from TCRdb's copy, which holds only in-frame ones; the method was immunoSEQ multiplex PCR. V and J calls plus clone size are reproduced from that table; the DNA served to infer D and trimming. The sample records about 1.9 million clones, just under 95% being singletons.

This chain joins TRBV27 and TRBJ1-1; D might be TRBD1 (5 bases). Source material: naive CD8+ T cells from PBMCs. The TCR comes from a man aged 18 to 35 in good health. Some clones in this sample may be carry-over from other donors' samples. CDR3 region: CASGRDEAFF. Here the CDR3 DNA reads TGTGCCAGTGGCCGGGACGAAGCTTTCTTT.